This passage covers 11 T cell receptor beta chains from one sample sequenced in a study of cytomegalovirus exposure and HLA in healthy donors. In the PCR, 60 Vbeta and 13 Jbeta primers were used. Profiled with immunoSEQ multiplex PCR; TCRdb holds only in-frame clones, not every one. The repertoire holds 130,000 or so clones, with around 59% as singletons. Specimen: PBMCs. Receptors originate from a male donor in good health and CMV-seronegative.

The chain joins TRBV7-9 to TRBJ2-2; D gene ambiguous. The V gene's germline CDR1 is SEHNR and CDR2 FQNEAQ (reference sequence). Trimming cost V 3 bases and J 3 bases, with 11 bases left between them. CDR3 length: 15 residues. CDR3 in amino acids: CASSFGLVDTGELFF. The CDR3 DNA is TGTGCCAGCAGCTTCGGTCTAGTGGACACCGGGGAGCTGTTTTTT. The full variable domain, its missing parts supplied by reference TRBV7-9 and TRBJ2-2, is DTGVSQNPRHKITKRGQNVTFRCDPISEHNRLYWYRQTLGQGPEFLTYFQNEAQLEKSRLLSDRFSAERPKGSFSTLEIQRTEQGDSAMYLCASSFGLVDTGELFFGEGSRLTVL.

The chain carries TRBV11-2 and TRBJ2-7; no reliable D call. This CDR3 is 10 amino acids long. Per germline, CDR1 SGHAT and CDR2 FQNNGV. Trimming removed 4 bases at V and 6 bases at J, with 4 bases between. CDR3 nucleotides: TGTGCCAGCAGCTCATCCGAGCAGTACTTC. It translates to CASSSSEQYF. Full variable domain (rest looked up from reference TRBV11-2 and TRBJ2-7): EAGVAQSPRYKIIEKRQSVAFWCNPISGHATLYWYQQILGQGPKLLIQFQNNGVVDDSQLPKDRFSAERLKGVDSTLKIQPAKLEDSAVYLCASSSSEQYFGPGTRLTVT.

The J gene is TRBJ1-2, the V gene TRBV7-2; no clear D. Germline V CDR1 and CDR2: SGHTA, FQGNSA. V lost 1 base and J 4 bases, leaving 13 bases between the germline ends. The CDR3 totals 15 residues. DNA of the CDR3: TGTGCCAGCAGCTTAGATCGGCAGACAATCTATGGCTACACCTTC. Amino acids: CASSLDRQTIYGYTF.

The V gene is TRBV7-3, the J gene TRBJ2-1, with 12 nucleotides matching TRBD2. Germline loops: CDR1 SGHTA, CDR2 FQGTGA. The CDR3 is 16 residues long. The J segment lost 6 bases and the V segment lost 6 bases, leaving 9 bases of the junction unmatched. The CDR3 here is CASRSPGLAGLNEQFF. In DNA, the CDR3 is TGTGCCAGCAGATCCCCGGGACTAGCGGGCCTCAATGAGCAGTTCTTC.

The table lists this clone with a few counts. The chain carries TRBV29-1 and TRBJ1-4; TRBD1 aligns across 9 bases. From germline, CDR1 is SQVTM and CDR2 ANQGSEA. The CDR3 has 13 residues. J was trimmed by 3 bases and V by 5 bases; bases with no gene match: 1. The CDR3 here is CSVRDRANEKLFF. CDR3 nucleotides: TGCAGCGTTCGGGACAGGGCTAATGAAAAACTGTTTTTT.

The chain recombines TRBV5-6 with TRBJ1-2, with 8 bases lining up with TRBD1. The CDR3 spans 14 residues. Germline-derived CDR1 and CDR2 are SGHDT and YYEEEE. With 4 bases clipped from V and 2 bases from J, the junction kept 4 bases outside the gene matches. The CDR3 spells CASSATGGNYGYTF. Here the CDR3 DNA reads TGTGCCAGCAGCGCCACAGGGGGGAACTATGGCTACACCTTC.

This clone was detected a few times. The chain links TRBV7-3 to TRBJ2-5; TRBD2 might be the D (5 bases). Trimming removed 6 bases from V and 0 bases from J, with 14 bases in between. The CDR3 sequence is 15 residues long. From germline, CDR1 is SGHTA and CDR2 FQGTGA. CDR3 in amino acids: CASRRRSAYQETQYF. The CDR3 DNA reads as TGTGCCAGCAGGAGGAGGTCGGCGTACCAAGAGACCCAGTACTTC.

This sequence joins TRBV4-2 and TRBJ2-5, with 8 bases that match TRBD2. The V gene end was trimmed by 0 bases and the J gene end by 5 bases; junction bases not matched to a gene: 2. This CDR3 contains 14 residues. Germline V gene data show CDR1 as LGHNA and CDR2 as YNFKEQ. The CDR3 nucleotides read TGTGCCAGCAGCCAAGAATCTAGCGGGGAGACCCAGTACTTC. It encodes CASSQESSGETQYF.

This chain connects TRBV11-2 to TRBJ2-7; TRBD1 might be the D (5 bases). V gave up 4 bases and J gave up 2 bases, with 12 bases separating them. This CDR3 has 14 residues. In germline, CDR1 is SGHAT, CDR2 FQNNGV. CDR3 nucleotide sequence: TGTGCCAGCAGCTCGCCGACAGATCCCTACGAGCAGTACTTC. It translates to CASSSPTDPYEQYF.

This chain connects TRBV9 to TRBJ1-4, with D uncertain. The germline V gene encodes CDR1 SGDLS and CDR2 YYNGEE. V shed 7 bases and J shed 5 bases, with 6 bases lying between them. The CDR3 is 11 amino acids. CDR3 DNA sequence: TGTGCCAGCGGGCAGAATGAAAAACTGTTTTTT. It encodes CASGQNEKLFF.

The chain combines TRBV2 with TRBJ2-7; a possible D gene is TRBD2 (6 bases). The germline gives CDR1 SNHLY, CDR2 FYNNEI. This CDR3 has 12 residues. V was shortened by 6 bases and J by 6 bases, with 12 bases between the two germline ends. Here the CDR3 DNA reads TGTGCCAGCAGGGGGGACGGGGGCGAGCAGTACTTC. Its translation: CASRGDGGEQYF.